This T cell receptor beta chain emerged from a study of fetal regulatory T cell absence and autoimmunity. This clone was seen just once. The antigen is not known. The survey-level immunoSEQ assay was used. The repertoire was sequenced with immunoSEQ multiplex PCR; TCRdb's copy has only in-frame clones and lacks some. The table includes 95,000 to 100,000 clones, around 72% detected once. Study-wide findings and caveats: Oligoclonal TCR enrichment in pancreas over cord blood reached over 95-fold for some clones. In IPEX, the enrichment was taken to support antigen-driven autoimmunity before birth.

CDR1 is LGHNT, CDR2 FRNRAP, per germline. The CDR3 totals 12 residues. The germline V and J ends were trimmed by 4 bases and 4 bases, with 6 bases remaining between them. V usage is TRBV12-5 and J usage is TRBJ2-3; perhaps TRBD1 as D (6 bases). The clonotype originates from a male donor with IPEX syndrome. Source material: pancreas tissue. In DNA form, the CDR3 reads TGTGCTAGTGGTTACAGGGCAGATACGCAGTATTTT. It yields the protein CASGYRADTQYF.